This TCR beta chain was retrieved from a study of CD8 T cells in ankylosing spondylitis. Germline CDR1 is SGHTS and CDR2 is YDEGEE. V dropped 2 bases and J dropped 0 bases, with 9 bases sitting between them. This CDR3 region has 14 residues. Findings of the study overall: Disease-linked clones reportedly showed significant enrichment in matched ankylosing spondylitis synovial fluid. Some of these motif variants have turned up before, in reports on reactive arthritis synovial fluid and blood. Roughly eight highly homologous variants formed a TCR beta motif that appeared characteristic of ankylosing spondylitis blood. Peripheral blood samples showed relatively rare disease-linked clones, and these clones were CD8+.

Comments on this clonotype: Its antigen is not known.

Library preparation for TCR beta used quantitative 5'-RACE with molecular barcodes. TCRdb reprocessed the 5' RACE reads with MiXCR, giving one entry per CDR3 protein. This sample has about 400,000 distinct CDR3 sequences, with about 22% found just once. The sample was blood, either unsorted or a sorted T cell fraction (not recorded which). The source of this sequence is a male donor with ankylosing spondylitis. The chain uses TRBV5-8 and TRBJ2-7; no firm D call. The CDR3 DNA reads as TGTGCCAGCAGCTTCGACTGGAGCTCCTACGAGCAGTACTTC. It encodes CASSFDWSSYEQYF.